This entry lists 22 T cell receptor beta chains sequenced from one sample in a study of neoadjuvant nivolumab and ipilimumab in lung cancer (dated by TCRdb to 2020 to 2021). Libraries were built with the immunoSEQ multiplex PCR assay. TCRdb re-hosts the immuneACCESS table, in-frame sequences only. Its copies lack some clones; in the studies checked, an unresolved V gene accounts for under half of them, and the cause for the rest is not known. This sample is represented by about 38,000 clones; roughly nine tenths of them were singletons. In total, the top ten clones hold approximately 3.4% of the sample. The sample's time point label is to be understood as: pretherapy, before neoadjuvant immune checkpoint inhibitors. The starting material was peripheral blood, obtained before neoadjuvant nivolumab, alone or with ipilimumab. The receptors shown here come from an adult with non-small cell lung cancer.

CDR3 region: CASSSSGGEQFF. The CDR3 bases are TGTGCCAGCAGCTCATCGGGGGGCGAGCAGTTCTTC. V usage is TRBV7-9 and J usage is TRBJ2-1; D may be TRBD2 (7 bases). The CDR3 spans 12 residues. Trimming stripped 4 bases from V and 10 bases from J, with 11 bases between. Germline CDR1 and CDR2: SEHNR and FQNEAQ (reference sequence).

This chain joins TRBV29-1 and TRBJ2-5; TRBD1 might be the D (5 bases). Germline CDR1 SQVTM, CDR2 ANQGSEA. V was cut by 2 bases and J by 4 bases, with 11 bases left in between. The CDR3 extends over 13 amino acids. CDR3 nucleotides: TGCAGCGTTGAACGGCAGGGTGGAGAGACCCAGTACTTC. This sequence encodes CSVERQGGETQYF.

This chain uses TRBV15 with TRBJ2-3; tentative D call: TRBD2 (5 bases). Per the germline V gene, CDR1 is LNHNV and CDR2 is YYDKDF (reference sequence). The CDR3 is 15 amino acids. Trimming took 1 base from V and 0 from J, leaving 8 bases between them. CDR3 bases: TGTGCCACCAGCAGAGGCGGGTATAGCACAGATACGCAGTATTTT. Translated: CATSRGGYSTDTQYF.

This chain links TRBV11-3 with TRBJ2-2, with unresolved D. V lost 4 bases, J lost 5 bases, and 8 bases lay in between. The CDR3 extends over 13 amino acids. Per the germline V gene, CDR1 is SGHNT and CDR2 is YENEEA. The CDR3 is CASSWWSTGELFF. The CDR3 DNA reads TGTGCCAGCAGCTGGTGGAGTACCGGGGAGCTGTTTTTT. The full variable domain, rest sourced from reference TRBV11-3 and TRBJ2-2, is EAGVVQSPRYKIIEKKQPVAFWCNPISGHNTLYWYLQNLGQGPELLIRYENEEAVDDSQLPKDRFSAERLKGVDSTLKIQPAELGDSAVYLCASSWWSTGELFFGEGSRLTVL.

J is TRBJ2-7 and V is TRBV19, with TRBD2 matching over 14 bases. The germline CDR1 and CDR2 sequences are LNHDA and SQIVND (reference sequence). This CDR3 is built from 16 residues. V lost 5 bases to trimming and J lost 10 bases; unmatched junction nucleotides: 13. The CDR3 is CASSEGLAGVLRQQYF. CDR3 DNA: TGTGCCAGTAGTGAGGGACTAGCGGGAGTCCTTAGGCAACAGTACTTC. The complete variable domain, with remaining parts taken from reference TRBV19 and TRBJ2-7, reads DGGITQSPKYLFRKEGQNVTLSCEQNLNHDAMYWYRQDPGQGLRLIYYSQIVNDFQKGDIAEGYSVSREKKESFPLTVTSAQKNPTAFYLCASSEGLAGVLRQQYFGPGTRLTVT.

The chain links TRBV15 to TRBJ2-5; D is possibly TRBD2 (5 bases). Germline CDR1 is LNHNV and CDR2 is YYDKDF (reference sequence). The CDR3 totals 16 residues. Trimming removed 0 bases from V and 5 bases from J, with 16 bases in between. This CDR3 is CATSRDPRASGETQYF. CDR3 nucleotides: TGTGCCACCAGCAGAGATCCCCGCGCCTCGGGGGAGACCCAGTACTTC.

The rearrangement joins TRBV7-2 to TRBJ1-4; D is perhaps TRBD1 (6 bases). CDR1 is SGHTA, CDR2 FQGNSA, per germline. The CDR3 is made up of 16 amino acids. V lost 5 bases and J 8 bases, leaving 21 bases between the germline ends. The CDR3 nucleotides read TGTGCCAGCAGCGTCCGCATTGGGGGCGCGGGAGAAAAACTGTTTTTT. Protein: CASSVRIGGAGEKLFF. The full variable domain, rest sourced from reference TRBV7-2 and TRBJ1-4, is GAGVSQSPSNKVTEKGKDVELRCDPISGHTALYWYRQSLGQGLEFLIYFQGNSAPDKSGLPSDRFSAERTGGSVSTLTIQRTQQEDSAVYLCASSVRIGGAGEKLFFGSGTQLSVL.

The genes are TRBV2 and TRBJ2-5; TRBD1 agrees at 11 bases. The CDR3 is 13 amino acids. Trimming removed 10 bases from V and 5 bases from J; junction bases left unmatched: 6. CDR1 and CDR2 from the germline V gene are SNHLY and FYNNEI. The CDR3: CATRTGGTETQYF. In DNA, the CDR3 is TGTGCCACCCGGACAGGGGGCACCGAGACCCAGTACTTC.

This clone occurred a few times. This sequence joins TRBV28 and TRBJ2-7; the D gene could be TRBD1 or TRBD2 (5 bases each). Germline lookup yields CDR1 MDHEN and CDR2 SYDVKM. V was trimmed by 11 bases and J by 2 bases, leaving 13 bases between them. CDR3 length equals 12 residues. CDR3 DNA: TGTGCCTCCACGGGACGCCCCTACGAGCAGTACTTC. Residues: CASTGRPYEQYF.

The chain couples TRBV5-6 to TRBJ2-1; TRBD2 agrees at 9 bases. The CDR3 runs 15 residues. In germline, CDR1 is SGHDT, CDR2 YYEEEE. The ends lost 3 bases at V and 5 bases at J; junction bases unmatched: 6. CDR3 nucleotides: TGTGCCAGCAGCTCGACTAGCGGAAGAGACAATGAGCAGTTCTTC. It is translated as CASSSTSGRDNEQFF.

This clone came up once. The V gene is TRBV7-6, the J gene TRBJ2-7; the match to TRBD2 covers 14 bases. V dropped 8 bases and J dropped 7; count of bases not matched to a gene: 13. CDR1 SGHVS and CDR2 FNYEAQ come from the germline V gene. This CDR3 comprises 16 residues. CDR3 in DNA: TGTGCCAGCCGTCGGACTAGCGGGAGGCACCGATCTGAGCAGTACTTC. This translates into CASRRTSGRHRSEQYF.

The chain recombines TRBV9 with TRBJ1-1; 8 bases line up with TRBD1. The junction had 2 bases not matched to a gene; V was cut back by 3 bases and J by 4 bases. CDR1 and CDR2 from the germline V gene are SGDLS and YYNGEE. The CDR3 is made up of 13 amino acids. The CDR3 here is CASSGTGGTEAFF. The CDR3 DNA follows: TGTGCCAGCAGCGGTACAGGGGGCACTGAAGCTTTCTTT.

The chain links TRBV7-9 to TRBJ1-1, with TRBD1 as a possible D gene (5 bases). Between the trimmed V and J ends, which lost 1 base and 5 bases, there was a span of 11 bases. This CDR3 spans 14 amino acids. CDR1 is SEHNR and CDR2 is FQNEAQ in the germline V gene (reference sequence). This chain's CDR3 is CASSLVGRRTEAFF. The DNA of the CDR3 is TGTGCCAGCAGCTTAGTGGGGCGAAGGACTGAAGCTTTCTTT.

This clone was observed a single time. V usage is TRBV5-4 and J usage is TRBJ2-1; D tentatively fits TRBD1 or TRBD2 (5 bases each). Looked up from germline, CDR1 is SGHNT and CDR2 is YYREEE (reference sequence). This CDR3 has 13 residues. V lost 2 bases and J lost 7, with 10 bases in between. The CDR3 DNA reads TGTGCCAGCAGCTTCAGGGAGCGGAATGAGCAGTTCTTC. Translation: CASSFRERNEQFF. The whole variable domain, filled in from reference TRBV5-4 and TRBJ2-1, reads ETGVTQSPTHLIKTRGQQVTLRCSSQSGHNTVSWYQQALGQGPQFIFQYYREEENGRGNFPPRFSGLQFPNYSSELNVNALELDDSALYLCASSFRERNEQFFGPGTRLTVL.

This chain links TRBV7-2 with TRBJ2-7; 10 bases are a match to TRBD1. The length of the CDR3 is 14 residues. Germline V lookup: CDR1 SGHTA, CDR2 FQGNSA. V lost 5 bases to trimming and J lost 7 bases; unmatched junction nucleotides: 8. CDR3 DNA sequence: TGTGCCAGCAGCCAGACAGGGGGCACAAGGGAGCAGTACTTC. Its protein is CASSQTGGTREQYF.

The J gene is TRBJ2-5, the V gene TRBV7-6, with TRBD2 identical over 10 bases. The CDR3 length is 16 residues. Germline V gives CDR1 SGHVS, CDR2 FNYEAQ. With V trimmed by 1 base and J by 5 bases, 7 bases remained unmatched. For the CDR3, the DNA is TGTGCCAGCAGCTTAGGTTTAGCGGGAGGTTGGGAGACCCAGTACTTC. Translated, it gives CASSLGLAGGWETQYF.

The chain couples TRBV2 to TRBJ1-2, with 10 bases lining up with TRBD1. The germline CDR1 and CDR2 sequences are SNHLY and FYNNEI. J gave up 4 bases and V 8 bases, and 7 bases lay outside the gene matches. The length of the CDR3 is 14 residues. The CDR3 sequence is CASPRDRGSYGYTF. DNA for the CDR3: TGTGCCAGCCCCCGGGACAGGGGAAGCTATGGCTACACCTTC.

The chain links TRBV7-9 to TRBJ1-3; D ambiguous. Germline values: CDR1 SEHNR, CDR2 FQNEAQ (reference sequence). Trimming left V 6 bases short and J 0 bases short, with 12 bases between. The CDR3 is 15 residues long. CDR3 loop: CASRKDGLSGNTIYF. The CDR3 coding sequence is TGTGCCAGCAGAAAGGACGGTCTCTCTGGAAACACCATATATTTT. Full variable domain (rest looked up from reference TRBV7-9 and TRBJ1-3): DTGVSQNPRHKITKRGQNVTFRCDPISEHNRLYWYRQTLGQGPEFLTYFQNEAQLEKSRLLSDRFSAERPKGSFSTLEIQRTEQGDSAMYLCASRKDGLSGNTIYFGEGSWLTVV.

V is TRBV7-9 and J is TRBJ2-3; D remains unclear. CDR1 SEHNR and CDR2 FQNEAQ come from the germline V gene (reference sequence). Between the trimmed V and J ends, which lost 5 bases and 3 bases, there was a span of 12 bases. The CDR3 spans 14 residues. CDR3 amino acids: CASSVHEVTDTQYF. The DNA of the CDR3 is TGTGCCAGCAGCGTACACGAGGTTACAGATACGCAGTATTTT.

The chain is built from TRBV18 and TRBJ1-4, with TRBD1 matching 7 bases. V gave up 3 bases and J gave up 8 bases; unmatched junction bases: 6. The CDR3 runs to 14 residues. The V gene's germline CDR1 is KGHSH and CDR2 LQKENI. The CDR3 nucleotides are TGTGCCAGCTCACCTAGGGGGCATGACGAAAAACTGTTTTTT. Translation gives CASSPRGHDEKLFF. The variable domain in full, with the rest retrieved from reference TRBV18 and TRBJ1-4, is NAGVMQNPRHLVRRRGQEARLRCSPMKGHSHVYWYRQLPEEGLKFMVYLQKENIIDESGMPKERFSAEFPKEGPSILRIQQVVRGDSAAYFCASSPRGHDEKLFFGSGTQLSVL.

The V gene is TRBV9, the J gene TRBJ2-1; no definite D call. CDR1 SGDLS and CDR2 YYNGEE come from the germline V gene. The ends were cut back, 2 bases at V and 9 bases at J, with 18 bases in the middle. The CDR3 sequence is 15 residues long. This chain's CDR3 is CASSVPGQVSSEQFF. The CDR3 nucleotides read TGTGCCAGCAGCGTCCCCGGGCAAGTGTCCAGTGAGCAGTTCTTC.

V and J are TRBV7-9 and TRBJ2-7; the D is unclear. Germline CDR1 is SEHNR and CDR2 is FQNEAQ (reference sequence). Trimming removed 2 bases at V and 5 bases at J, with 7 bases between. The CDR3 extends over 12 amino acids. CDR3 residues: CASSLILHEQYF. The CDR3 DNA follows: TGTGCCAGCAGCTTAATCCTCCACGAGCAGTACTTC.